Below are 15 T cell receptor beta chains sequenced from a single sample in a study of somatic mutations in T cells in chronic GVHD. Profiled with immunoSEQ multiplex PCR; TCRdb holds only in-frame clones, not every one. Of 13,000 or so clones detected, roughly three quarters appear once; the ten largest clones hold about 30%. Sequenced input: Vbeta20-negative CD4+ T cells from blood. Receptor source: a male patient between 50 and 60 years old with chronic graft-versus-host disease. Some T cells may be graft donor cells.

The rearrangement uses TRBV28 and TRBJ1-2; possible D gene TRBD1, 5 bases. Looked up from germline, CDR1 is MDHEN and CDR2 is SYDVKM. V lost 3 bases and J 5 bases, leaving 7 bases between the germline ends. This CDR3 has 12 amino acids. CDR3 coding DNA: TGTGCCAGCAGTTTCGGGGGTTATGGCTACACCTTC. Its translation: CASSFGGYGYTF.

The V gene is TRBV29-1, the J gene TRBJ1-2, with 7 bases matching TRBD1. This CDR3 is 15 amino acids long. The V gene end was trimmed by 6 bases and the J gene end by 1 base; junction bases not matched to a gene: 11. Germline lookup yields CDR1 SQVTM and CDR2 ANQGSEA. As DNA, the CDR3 is TGCAGCGTGGGGGGCACGGGACAGCTTAACTATGGCTACACCTTC. Amino acid sequence: CSVGGTGQLNYGYTF.

The V call is TRBV7-9, the J call TRBJ1-4, with TRBD1 matching 8 bases. This CDR3 is 13 amino acids long. CDR1 is SEHNR, CDR2 FQNEAQ, per germline (reference sequence). V was clipped by 4 bases and J by 7 bases; unmatched bases: 2. CDR3 loop: CASSSQGGEKLFF. DNA for the CDR3: TGTGCCAGCAGCTCACAGGGGGGTGAAAAACTGTTTTTT.

The chain joins TRBV6-6 to TRBJ1-1; 8 bases fit TRBD1. CDR1 and CDR2 (germline): MNHNY, SVGAGI (reference sequence). V shed 7 bases, J shed 4 bases, and the junction held 8 bases outside the gene matches. This CDR3 has 14 amino acids. The CDR3 sequence: CASTSSDRGTEAFF. CDR3 coding DNA: TGTGCCAGCACCTCCAGCGACAGGGGCACTGAAGCTTTCTTT.

The chain links TRBV18 to TRBJ1-2; TRBD1 might be the D (5 bases). Germline CDR1 KGHSH, CDR2 LQKENI. The CDR3 covers 14 residues. Trimming removed 3 bases from V and 6 bases from J, with 14 bases in between. For the CDR3, the DNA is TGTGCCAGCTCACCCACAGGCCGTAAGGATGGCTACACCTTC. It yields the protein CASSPTGRKDGYTF.

This clone has only one observation. The gene calls are TRBV6-4 and TRBJ2-3; the match to TRBD2 covers 8 bases. The junction had 15 bases not matched to a gene; V was cut back by 6 bases and J by 10 bases. CDR3 length: 15 amino acids. CDR1 is MRHNA, CDR2 SNTAGT, per germline. CDR3 residues: CASSVGREATIPQYF. The CDR3 DNA reads as TGTGCCAGCAGCGTCGGGCGGGAGGCCACAATTCCGCAGTATTTT.

V and J are TRBV19 and TRBJ2-1, with 8 positions matching TRBD2. The length of the CDR3 is 15 residues. Trimming took 6 bases from V and 4 from J; bases not matched to a gene: 8. CDR1 LNHDA and CDR2 SQIVND come from the germline V gene (reference sequence). CDR3 sequence (DNA): TGTGCCAGTAGCGGGGGGGGGACTTCATACAATGAGCAGTTCTTC. This sequence encodes CASSGGGTSYNEQFF. Complete variable domain (other parts from reference TRBV19 and TRBJ2-1): DGGITQSPKYLFRKEGQNVTLSCEQNLNHDAMYWYRQDPGQGLRLIYYSQIVNDFQKGDIAEGYSVSREKKESFPLTVTSAQKNPTAFYLCASSGGGTSYNEQFFGPGTRLTVL.

The V gene is TRBV18, the J gene TRBJ1-1; perhaps TRBD1 as D (6 bases). The CDR3 is 15 amino acids. The germline V and J ends were trimmed by 5 bases and 2 bases, with 15 bases remaining between them. The germline CDR1 and CDR2 sequences are KGHSH and LQKENI. Written as DNA, the CDR3 is TGTGCCAGCTCATCGACGACAGGAGACAACACTGAAGCTTTCTTT. Encoded protein: CASSSTTGDNTEAFF.

The chain combines TRBV7-2 with TRBJ1-2, with 7 bases aligning to TRBD1. V trimming: 1 base; J trimming: 8 bases; junction bases outside the gene matches: 10. Germline CDR1 reads SGHTA; CDR2 reads FQGNSA. The CDR3 loop spans 15 amino acids. The CDR3 protein is CASSLEGLSRGGYTF. In nucleotides, the CDR3 is TGTGCCAGCAGCTTAGAGGGACTGAGCAGGGGGGGCTACACCTTC.

J is TRBJ2-1 and V is TRBV14; D not resolved. V gave up 1 base and J gave up 0 bases, with 10 bases separating them. Germline V CDR1 and CDR2: SGHDN, FVKESK. CDR3 size: 16 residues. The CDR3 region has the DNA TGTGCCAGCAGCCAAGTGCCCTTTAGCTCCTACAATGAGCAGTTCTTC. This encodes CASSQVPFSSYNEQFF. Full variable domain (outside the CDR3, taken from reference TRBV14 and TRBJ2-1): EAGVTQFPSHSVIEKGQTVTLRCDPISGHDNLYWYRRVMGKEIKFLLHFVKESKQDESGMPNNRFLAERTGGTYSTLKVQPAELEDSGVYFCASSQVPFSSYNEQFFGPGTRLTVL.

This clone was counted a few times. V is TRBV27 and J is TRBJ2-2; 10 positions match TRBD1. The V gene end was trimmed by 3 bases and the J gene end by 7 bases; junction bases not matched to a gene: 8. This CDR3 is 16 amino acids long. Germline loops: CDR1 MNHEY, CDR2 SMNVEV (reference sequence). In DNA form, the CDR3 reads TGTGCCAGCAGTTTTCCGAGACAGGGGGCCCACGGGGAGCTGTTTTTT. Protein product: CASSFPRQGAHGELFF.

The chain has TRBV7-2 and TRBJ2-7; TRBD2 aligns across 9 bases. Germline CDR1 reads SGHTA; CDR2 reads FQGNSA. V was clipped by 5 bases and J by 6 bases; unmatched bases: 17. The CDR3 runs 17 residues. The CDR3 region has the DNA TGTGCCAGCAGCCCAACCTTAGCGGGGGCCCCCCGCGGCGAGCAGTACTTC. Translated, it gives CASSPTLAGAPRGEQYF.

The chain has TRBV7-9 and TRBJ1-5; 7 bases are a match to TRBD1. The CDR3 has 13 residues. V shed 3 bases, J shed 5 bases, and the junction held 1 base outside the gene matches. Germline V lookup: CDR1 SEHNR, CDR2 FQNEAQ (reference sequence). The DNA for the CDR3 is TGTGCCAGCAGCTTTCAGGGGGATCAGCCCCAGCATTTT. Protein sequence: CASSFQGDQPQHF.

This chain links TRBV18 with TRBJ2-2; D not certain. Germline loops: CDR1 KGHSH, CDR2 LQKENI. This CDR3 has 15 amino acids. V was clipped by 4 bases and J by 1 base, with 10 bases between them. The CDR3: CASSLGTVNTGELFF. CDR3 nucleotides: TGTGCCAGCTCACTTGGTACAGTGAACACCGGGGAGCTGTTTTTT.

The V call is TRBV6-5, the J call TRBJ2-7; a possible D gene is TRBD2 (5 bases). The CDR3 covers 14 residues. Germline V CDR1 and CDR2: MNHEY, SVGAGI. Trimming removed 0 bases from V and 4 bases from J, with 10 bases in between. This CDR3 reads CASSYSSGQYEQYF. The CDR3 nucleotides read TGTGCCAGCAGTTACTCGAGCGGTCAATACGAGCAGTACTTC.